This note documents a single T cell receptor (beta chain) sequence. What it binds is unknown. The CDR3 is made up of 16 amino acids. After removal of 4 bases from V and 5 bases from J, the junction contained 9 bases not matched to a gene. The germline gives CDR1 SGHTA, CDR2 FQGNSA. The investigators amplified TCR beta CDR3 regions from RNA transcripts. First-round RT-PCR of the TCR CDR3 relied on the HTBI primer set. TCRdb reprocessed the multiplex PCR reads via MiXCR and lists one record per CDR3 protein. This table holds nearly 600,000 distinct CDR3 sequences, about 14% found once. The entry originates in a study of T cells in Graves' hyperthyroidism and ophthalmopathy. For the study at large: The blood sample was taken at first diagnosis, before treatment began. Findings of the study overall: Stable hyperthyroidism was separated from ophthalmopathy by a model based on 13 V-J features. Clonotypes that were expanded in thyroid above 0.001 mostly appeared in blood too.

Uncontrolled infection, other autoimmune disease, pregnancy or lactation barred patients from enrollment. The chain is built from TRBV7-2 and TRBJ1-2, with 11 bases identical to TRBD1. The receptor comes from a woman between 18 and 29 years old with Graves' ophthalmopathy. The sequencing sample was made of blood. CDR3 nucleotide sequence: TGTGCCAGCAGCTCACCAGGACAGGGGGCCTTATATGGCTACACCTTC. Its protein is CASSSPGQGALYGYTF.